Listed below are T cell receptor beta chains from one sample, sequenced in a study of control samples from healthy donors and cancer patients. TCRdb's table, derived via immunoSEQ multiplex PCR, lists solely in-frame clones and lacks some. Seen here are about 220,000 clones, about 93% observed once, and the top ten hold 1.5%. Sequencing was done on a sample of blood. These receptors all stem from a man aged 50 to 60 in good health. Both conserved end residues are part of each CDR3. D genes are given only for firm matches. A row's size may be missing; if present it is once, few, many or a size class.

abundance: NA; d_gene: NA; v_gene: TRBV5-1; len: 13; j_gene: TRBJ1-5; CDR3nt: TGCGCCAGCAGCCCGACCTGGGGTCAGCCCCAGCATTTT; CDR3aa: CASSPTWGQPQHF
abundance: NA; d_gene: TRBD1; v_gene: TRBV6-2/TRBV6-3; len: 15; j_gene: TRBJ1-5; CDR3nt: TGTGCCAGCAGTCCGGACAGGATGACCAATCAGCCCCAGCATTTT; CDR3aa: CASSPDRMTNQPQHF
abundance: NA; d_gene: TRBD1; v_gene: TRBV28; len: 14; j_gene: TRBJ1-2; CDR3nt: TGTGCCAGCAGTTCGACAGGGGGCGCCGATGGCTACACCTTC; CDR3aa: CASSSTGGADGYTF
abundance: NA; d_gene: NA; v_gene: TRBV19; len: 14; j_gene: TRBJ2-2; CDR3nt: TGTGCCAGTAGTACCGGGACGGACACCGGGGAGCTGTTTTTT; CDR3aa: CASSTGTDTGELFF
abundance: few; d_gene: TRBD1; v_gene: TRBV10-3; len: 15; j_gene: TRBJ1-5; CDR3nt: TGTGCCATCAGTGAGTCAGGGGGCGCGAATCAGCCCCAGCATTTT; CDR3aa: CAISESGGANQPQHF
abundance: few; d_gene: NA; v_gene: TRBV3-1/TRBV3-2; len: 13; j_gene: TRBJ1-1; CDR3nt: TGTGCCAGCAGCCATCGCTCTAAAACTGAAGCTTTCTTT; CDR3aa: CASSHRSKTEAFF
abundance: once; d_gene: NA; v_gene: TRBV5-1; len: 13; j_gene: TRBJ2-1; CDR3nt: TGCGCCAGCAGCCGGGACCTTTACAATGAGCAGTTCTTC; CDR3aa: CASSRDLYNEQFF
abundance: NA; d_gene: NA; v_gene: TRBV28; len: 16; j_gene: TRBJ2-5; CDR3nt: TGTGCCAGCAGTGGGGCTAGGACGGGCGGGCGGGAGACCCAGTACTTC; CDR3aa: CASSGARTGGRETQYF
abundance: NA; d_gene: TRBD1; v_gene: TRBV9; len: 18; j_gene: TRBJ1-2; CDR3nt: TGTGCCAGCAGCACCGGGACAGGAGGGTCGAAGGGGCTTTATGGCTACACCTTC; CDR3aa: CASSTGTGGSKGLYGYTF
abundance: NA; d_gene: TRBD1; v_gene: TRBV2; len: 13; j_gene: TRBJ1-2; CDR3nt: TGTGCCAGCGCAGGGGGCGCCTACTATGGCTACACCTTC; CDR3aa: CASAGGAYYGYTF
abundance: NA; d_gene: NA; v_gene: TRBV14; len: 15; j_gene: TRBJ2-5; CDR3nt: TGTGCCAGCAGCCAAGGGGGGGGGCTCTATGAGACCCAGTACTTC; CDR3aa: CASSQGGGLYETQYF
abundance: NA; d_gene: NA; v_gene: TRBV10-1; len: 14; j_gene: TRBJ2-2; CDR3nt: TGCGCCAGCAGTGAGACAGGGAGAACCGGGGAGCTGTTTTTT; CDR3aa: CASSETGRTGELFF
abundance: NA; d_gene: TRBD1; v_gene: TRBV7-9; len: 16; j_gene: TRBJ2-2; CDR3nt: TGTGCCAGCAGCTTCCGGGACAGGGGCGACACCGGGGAGCTGTTTTTT; CDR3aa: CASSFRDRGDTGELFF
abundance: NA; d_gene: NA; v_gene: TRBV21-1; len: 13; j_gene: TRBJ1-1; CDR3nt: TGTGCCAGCAGCTCCGGAGGGGGGTCTGAAGCTTTCTTT; CDR3aa: CASSSGGGSEAFF
abundance: NA; d_gene: NA; v_gene: TRBV5-1; len: 16; j_gene: TRBJ2-5; CDR3nt: TGCGCCAGCAGCTTCGACGGACGACCCGGCGGGGAGACCCAGTACTTC; CDR3aa: CASSFDGRPGGETQYF
abundance: NA; d_gene: TRBD1; v_gene: TRBV2; len: 15; j_gene: TRBJ1-6; CDR3nt: TGTGCCAGCAGACAGGGGCAGAACTATAATTCACCCCTCCACTTT; CDR3aa: CASRQGQNYNSPLHF
abundance: NA; d_gene: NA; v_gene: TRBV25-1; len: 17; j_gene: TRBJ1-2; CDR3nt: TGTGCCAGCAGTTTTAGACCCCTAGTAGGCCCGGGCTATGGCTACACCTTC; CDR3aa: CASSFRPLVGPGYGYTF
abundance: NA; d_gene: TRBD2; v_gene: TRBV20-1; len: 14; j_gene: TRBJ2-1; CDR3nt: TGCAGTGCTAGTAAGCGGGGGTACTACAATGAGCAGTTCTTC; CDR3aa: CSASKRGYYNEQFF
abundance: NA; d_gene: TRBD2; v_gene: TRBV10-3; len: 16; j_gene: TRBJ2-5; CDR3nt: TGTGCCATCAGTGAGGCGCCCGGGAGGGACCAAGAGACCCAGTACTTC; CDR3aa: CAISEAPGRDQETQYF
abundance: NA; d_gene: TRBD1; v_gene: TRBV11-2; len: 15; j_gene: TRBJ1-2; CDR3nt: TGTGCCAGCAGCTTAGATTGGAGGGGGCAAGGTGGCTACACCTTC; CDR3aa: CASSLDWRGQGGYTF
abundance: NA; d_gene: NA; v_gene: TRBV2; len: 13; j_gene: TRBJ2-1; CDR3nt: TGTGCCAGCAGGAGACAGCTATACAATGAGCAGTTCTTC; CDR3aa: CASRRQLYNEQFF
abundance: NA; d_gene: NA; v_gene: TRBV6-1; len: 11; j_gene: TRBJ1-3; CDR3nt: TGTGCCAGCAGTGAATGGGGAAGGTCGGATTTT; CDR3aa: CASSEWGRSDF
abundance: once; d_gene: NA; v_gene: TRBV19; len: 13; j_gene: TRBJ1-6; CDR3nt: TGTGCCAGTAGTAGGGGATCGTACTCACCCCTCCACTTT; CDR3aa: CASSRGSYSPLHF
abundance: NA; d_gene: NA; v_gene: TRBV15; len: 13; j_gene: TRBJ1-1; CDR3nt: TGTGCCACCAGCAGAGAAATGGCCACTGAAGCTTTCTTT; CDR3aa: CATSREMATEAFF
abundance: NA; d_gene: NA; v_gene: TRBV2; len: 15; j_gene: TRBJ1-3; CDR3nt: TGTGCCAGCAAATACTATCGCCTCTCTGGAAACACCATATATTTT; CDR3aa: CASKYYRLSGNTIYF
abundance: NA; d_gene: TRBD1; v_gene: TRBV2; len: 15; j_gene: TRBJ1-6; CDR3nt: TGTGCCAGCGTTGGGACAGGGGGCGGAGGTTCACCCCTCCACTTT; CDR3aa: CASVGTGGGGSPLHF
abundance: NA; d_gene: NA; v_gene: TRBV7-9; len: 15; j_gene: TRBJ1-2; CDR3nt: TGTGCCAGCAGCTTCGCGGACACTGATGGCAGTGGCTACACCTTC; CDR3aa: CASSFADTDGSGYTF
abundance: NA; d_gene: NA; v_gene: TRBV18; len: 13; j_gene: TRBJ1-1; CDR3nt: TGTGCCAGCTCACAACAGACGAACACTGAAGCTTTCTTT; CDR3aa: CASSQQTNTEAFF
abundance: NA; d_gene: NA; v_gene: TRBV5-4; len: 14; j_gene: TRBJ2-5; CDR3nt: TGTGCCAGCAGCTTACCCCGGGGCGAAGAGACCCAGTACTTC; CDR3aa: CASSLPRGEETQYF
abundance: NA; d_gene: TRBD1; v_gene: TRBV2; len: 16; j_gene: TRBJ1-1; CDR3nt: TGTGCCAGCAGAGCGTCGACAGGGGGGACGACCACTGAAGCTTTCTTT; CDR3aa: CASRASTGGTTTEAFF
abundance: NA; d_gene: NA; v_gene: TRBV19; len: 16; j_gene: TRBJ1-5; CDR3nt: TGTGCCAGCTCCCGGGACCTTGGGGTTAGCAATCAGCCCCAGCATTTT; CDR3aa: CASSRDLGVSNQPQHF
abundance: NA; d_gene: TRBD2; v_gene: TRBV6-1; len: 15; j_gene: TRBJ2-7; CDR3nt: TGTGCCAGCAGTGAGAGACTAGCGGGGGTCTACGAGCAGTACTTC; CDR3aa: CASSERLAGVYEQYF
abundance: NA; d_gene: NA; v_gene: TRBV3-1/TRBV3-2; len: 14; j_gene: TRBJ1-2; CDR3nt: TGTGCCAGCAGCCCATTGGGGAGGGAGAATGGCTACACCTTC; CDR3aa: CASSPLGRENGYTF
abundance: NA; d_gene: NA; v_gene: TRBV2; len: 14; j_gene: TRBJ1-5; CDR3nt: TGTGCCAGCAGTGTCGGGACTGGGGGTCAGCCCCAGCATTTT; CDR3aa: CASSVGTGGQPQHF
abundance: NA; d_gene: TRBD1; v_gene: TRBV11-2; len: 15; j_gene: TRBJ1-4; CDR3nt: TGTGCCAGCAGCTTGGCAACAGGGGGCTGGGAAAAACTGTTTTTT; CDR3aa: CASSLATGGWEKLFF
abundance: NA; d_gene: TRBD2; v_gene: TRBV10-1; len: 15; j_gene: TRBJ2-5; CDR3nt: TGCGCCAGCAGTGAAGGCGGTAGCGGGGGGGAGACCCAGTACTTC; CDR3aa: CASSEGGSGGETQYF
abundance: NA; d_gene: NA; v_gene: TRBV28; len: 12; j_gene: TRBJ1-1; CDR3nt: TGTGCCAGCAGTTTATCGAACACTGAAGCTTTCTTT; CDR3aa: CASSLSNTEAFF
abundance: NA; d_gene: NA; v_gene: TRBV9; len: 16; j_gene: TRBJ1-3; CDR3nt: TGTGCCAGCAGCGCCCGGACCGGTAGCTCTGGAAACACCATATATTTT; CDR3aa: CASSARTGSSGNTIYF
abundance: NA; d_gene: NA; v_gene: TRBV6-6; len: 15; j_gene: TRBJ1-1; CDR3nt: TGTGCCAGCAATAAAGATGGGTCGGGTGGCACTGAAGCTTTCTTT; CDR3aa: CASNKDGSGGTEAFF
abundance: NA; d_gene: TRBD1; v_gene: TRBV5-1; len: 14; j_gene: TRBJ1-5; CDR3nt: TGCGCCAGCAGCTTGACAGGGGCGGGTCAGCCCCAGCATTTT; CDR3aa: CASSLTGAGQPQHF
abundance: NA; d_gene: NA; v_gene: TRBV10-3; len: 13; j_gene: TRBJ1-4; CDR3nt: TGTGCCATCAGTGATGGGGCCCCTGAAAAACTGTTTTTT; CDR3aa: CAISDGAPEKLFF
abundance: NA; d_gene: NA; v_gene: TRBV12-2; len: 15; j_gene: TRBJ2-2; CDR3nt: TGTGCAAGTCGCTTATTAAGGGCCTCGGGCGGGGAGCTGTTTTTT; CDR3aa: CASRLLRASGGELFF
abundance: NA; d_gene: NA; v_gene: TRBV5-1; len: 14; j_gene: TRBJ2-7; CDR3nt: TGCGCCAGCAGCTTGGGACTGAGCTCCTACGAGCAGTACTTC; CDR3aa: CASSLGLSSYEQYF
abundance: NA; d_gene: NA; v_gene: TRBV5-4; len: 16; j_gene: TRBJ2-3; CDR3nt: TGTGCCAGCAGCTTGGGGCCTCCACAGCGCACAGATACGCAGTATTTT; CDR3aa: CASSLGPPQRTDTQYF
abundance: once; d_gene: NA; v_gene: TRBV27; len: 14; j_gene: TRBJ2-2; CDR3nt: TGTGCCAGCAGGATAAGGGGTTACACCGGGGAGCTGTTTTTT; CDR3aa: CASRIRGYTGELFF
abundance: NA; d_gene: NA; v_gene: TRBV7-9; len: 14; j_gene: TRBJ1-1; CDR3nt: TGTGCCAGCAGCTTAGTAAGTCACCAAACGGAAGCTTTCTTT; CDR3aa: CASSLVSHQTEAFF
abundance: NA; d_gene: TRBD1; v_gene: TRBV6-5; len: 12; j_gene: TRBJ1-2; CDR3nt: TGTGCCAGCAGTCAGGGGGACAGGCAGTACACCTTC; CDR3aa: CASSQGDRQYTF
abundance: NA; d_gene: TRBD2; v_gene: TRBV4-1; len: 17; j_gene: TRBJ2-3; CDR3nt: TGCGCCAGCAGCCAAGATTCGCTAGCGGGGCAGCGGGGTACGCAGTATTTT; CDR3aa: CASSQDSLAGQRGTQYF
abundance: NA; d_gene: NA; v_gene: TRBV7-9; len: 14; j_gene: TRBJ2-2; CDR3nt: TGTGCCAGCAGCCCCACGACTAGTCCCGGGGAGCTGTTTTTT; CDR3aa: CASSPTTSPGELFF
abundance: NA; d_gene: TRBD1; v_gene: TRBV7-9; len: 15; j_gene: TRBJ2-3; CDR3nt: TGTGCCAGCAGCTTAGGACAGGGAAGCACAGATACGCAGTATTTT; CDR3aa: CASSLGQGSTDTQYF
abundance: NA; d_gene: TRBD2; v_gene: TRBV28; len: 20; j_gene: TRBJ2-1; CDR3nt: TGTGCCAGCAACTCTCCGCGGTTAGCGGGGGAAGTTGCCGTGTACAATGAGCAGTTCTTC; CDR3aa: CASNSPRLAGEVAVYNEQFF
abundance: NA; d_gene: NA; v_gene: TRBV9; len: 11; j_gene: TRBJ2-6; CDR3nt: TGTGCCAGCAGCCCGGGACTCGTCCTGACTTTC; CDR3aa: CASSPGLVLTF
abundance: NA; d_gene: TRBD1; v_gene: TRBV6-5; len: 15; j_gene: TRBJ1-5; CDR3nt: TGTGCCAGCACCTACCTAGGACAGGACAATCAGCCCCAGCATTTT; CDR3aa: CASTYLGQDNQPQHF
abundance: NA; d_gene: NA; v_gene: TRBV20-1; len: 11; j_gene: TRBJ2-1; CDR3nt: TGCAGTGCTAGAGGGGACAATGAGCAGTTCTTC; CDR3aa: CSARGDNEQFF
abundance: NA; d_gene: NA; v_gene: TRBV24-1; len: 12; j_gene: TRBJ2-7; CDR3nt: TGTGCCACCTCGGAAGGGTCGGTAGTGCAGTACTTC; CDR3aa: CATSEGSVVQYF
abundance: NA; d_gene: NA; v_gene: TRBV11-3; len: 16; j_gene: TRBJ2-7; CDR3nt: TGTGCCAGCAGCTTAGACCATGTAGACACTAGCTACGAGCAGTACTTC; CDR3aa: CASSLDHVDTSYEQYF
abundance: NA; d_gene: NA; v_gene: TRBV27; len: 16; j_gene: TRBJ1-6; CDR3nt: TGTGCCAGCTCTCCTTCCCCGGCAGGGGCAGGTTCACCCCTCCACTTT; CDR3aa: CASSPSPAGAGSPLHF
abundance: NA; d_gene: NA; v_gene: TRBV10-2; len: 11; j_gene: TRBJ2-1; CDR3nt: TGCGCCAGCCTGCGGGGCAACGTTCAGTTCTTC; CDR3aa: CASLRGNVQFF
abundance: NA; d_gene: TRBD1; v_gene: TRBV3-1/TRBV3-2; len: 16; j_gene: TRBJ1-5; CDR3nt: TGTGCCAGCAGCCGAACAGGACAGGGGGGCAATCAGCCCCAGCATTTT; CDR3aa: CASSRTGQGGNQPQHF